These 29 T cell receptor beta chains were sequenced from one sample in a study of blood T cell repertoires in COVID-19. Profiling relied on immunoSEQ multiplex PCR, and the TCRdb table lists in-frame clones only, not all of them. This table holds approximately 300,000 clones, nearly 90% found once. The sample was PBMCs or T cells enriched from blood (not recorded which). All receptors come from a woman younger than 45 who had recovered from COVID-19.

The chain has TRBV29-1 and TRBJ1-3; 12 bases agree with TRBD1. Per germline, CDR1 SQVTM and CDR2 ANQGSEA. This CDR3 comprises 16 residues. Trimming at V came to 6 bases and at J to 4 bases, leaving 10 bases not matched to a gene. The chain's CDR3 is CSVRTGQGAFGNTIYF. The CDR3 nucleotides are TGCAGCGTACGAACGGGACAGGGGGCGTTCGGAAACACCATATATTTT.

In this sample, this clone turned up a few times. The rearrangement uses TRBV28 and TRBJ1-2; perhaps TRBD1 as D (6 bases). CDR1 is MDHEN and CDR2 is SYDVKM in the germline V gene. The CDR3 totals 12 residues. The V gene lost 2 bases and the J gene lost 6 bases, with 7 bases spanning the gap. CDR3 nucleotides: TGTGCCAGCAGTTTAGCAGGGGATGGCTACACCTTC. The encoded protein is CASSLAGDGYTF.

V is TRBV7-2 and J is TRBJ2-7, with a possible D match to TRBD1 (6 bases). Trimming cost V 5 bases and J 0 bases, with 11 bases left between them. The CDR3 loop spans 14 amino acids. Looked up from germline, CDR1 is SGHTA and CDR2 is FQGNSA. Here the CDR3 DNA reads TGTGCCAGCAGCACGCAGGGGTACTCCTACGAGCAGTACTTC. Translating it yields CASSTQGYSYEQYF.

CDR3 coding DNA: TGTGCCAGCAGCCCCCGGGACAGGGTCTACAATGAGCAGTTCTTC. This sequence encodes CASSPRDRVYNEQFF. The V and J genes are TRBV9 and TRBJ2-1, with 9 nucleotides matching TRBD1. V trimming: 4 bases; J trimming: 3 bases; junction bases outside the gene matches: 5. The CDR3 spans 15 residues. Germline assignment: CDR1 SGDLS and CDR2 YYNGEE.

V is TRBV28 and J is TRBJ2-2; maybe TRBD2 (5 bases). The CDR3 extends over 11 amino acids. V dropped 5 bases and J dropped 9 bases, with 7 bases sitting between them. Germline loops: CDR1 MDHEN, CDR2 SYDVKM. CDR3 loop: CASSEGWELFF. CDR3 in DNA: TGTGCCAGCAGTGAGGGTTGGGAGCTGTTTTTT.

This rearrangement joins TRBV6-5 to TRBJ2-2, with D maybe TRBD2 (7 bases). CDR3 length equals 15 residues. Deletions cut 6 bases from V and 4 bases from J, with 15 bases between. Per the germline V gene, CDR1 is MNHEY and CDR2 is SVGAGI. The CDR3 DNA follows: TGTGCCAGCAGCAATGGGGGGGCGAGCACCGGGGAGCTGTTTTTT. Encoded protein: CASSNGGASTGELFF.

This chain joins TRBV6-2 or TRBV6-3 and TRBJ2-7, with 11 bases matching TRBD2. The CDR3 totals 14 residues. Germline assignment: CDR1 MNHEY and CDR2 SVGEGT. Trimming took 5 bases from V and 5 from J; bases not matched to a gene: 5. DNA for the CDR3: TGTGCCAGCAGTCCACTAGCGGGGGTCCACGAGCAGTACTTC. Its protein is CASSPLAGVHEQYF.

This clone was observed once. The chain uses TRBV7-8 and TRBJ1-5; weak D call: TRBD1 (6 bases). V lost 3 bases, J lost 2 bases, and 17 bases lay in between. The CDR3 is made up of 17 amino acids. Germline V gene lookup returns CDR1 SGHVS and CDR2 FQNEAQ. The CDR3 loop is CASSFRIYRQGNQPQHF. DNA of the CDR3: TGTGCCAGCAGCTTCCGTATTTACCGACAGGGCAATCAGCCCCAGCATTTT. Using reference TRBV7-8 and TRBJ1-5 for the parts outside the CDR3, the full variable domain is GAGVSQSPRYKVAKRGQDVALRCDPISGHVSLFWYQQALGQGPEFLTYFQNEAQLDKSGLPSDRFFAERPEGSVSTLKIQRTQQEDSAVYLCASSFRIYRQGNQPQHFGDGTRLSIL.

The V call is TRBV6-5, the J call TRBJ1-5; 12 bases are shared with TRBD1. After removal of 5 bases from V and 7 bases from J, the junction contained 6 bases not matched to a gene. The CDR3 is made up of 15 amino acids. From germline, CDR1 is MNHEY and CDR2 SVGAGI. Here the CDR3 DNA reads TGTGCCAGCAGTCCCGGGACAGGGGGCATCCAGCCCCAGCATTTT. Protein product: CASSPGTGGIQPQHF.

The chain carries TRBV5-5 and TRBJ1-3, with TRBD1 matching over 8 bases. The length of the CDR3 is 18 residues. CDR1 is SGHKS, CDR2 YYEKEE, per germline (reference sequence). V lost 2 bases, J lost 2 bases, and 12 bases stayed unmatched. This CDR3 reads CASSFPPTQGAAGNTIYF. The CDR3 DNA reads TGTGCCAGCAGCTTCCCCCCAACGCAGGGGGCGGCTGGAAACACCATATATTTT.

The CDR3 spells CASSPSPGGGYQETQYF. The CDR3 DNA follows: TGTGCCAGCAGCCCCAGTCCGGGCGGGGGGTACCAAGAGACCCAGTACTTC. The chain combines TRBV7-2 with TRBJ2-5, with 8 bases lining up with TRBD2. Losses at the gene ends were 5 bases for V and 0 bases for J; bases not matched to a gene: 11. The germline V gene encodes CDR1 SGHTA and CDR2 FQGNSA. There are 17 residues in the CDR3.

The rearrangement uses TRBV5-4 and TRBJ2-3; TRBD2 matches at 10 bases. The germline V gene encodes CDR1 SGHNT and CDR2 YYREEE (reference sequence). The V segment lost 2 bases and the J segment 0 bases; nucleotides outside the gene matches: 0. The CDR3 contains 15 residues. CDR3 loop: CASSFSGGSTDTQYF. The CDR3 nucleotides are TGTGCCAGCAGCTTTAGCGGGGGGAGCACAGATACGCAGTATTTT.

The chain recombines TRBV7-2 with TRBJ2-1; 10 nucleotides match TRBD2. The ends lost 0 bases at V and 10 bases at J; junction bases unmatched: 9. This CDR3 has 16 amino acids. CDR1 is SGHTA, CDR2 FQGNSA, per germline. CDR3 sequence reads: CASSLAGLAGGPEQFF. The CDR3 coding sequence is TGTGCCAGCAGCTTAGCGGGGTTAGCGGGGGGACCCGAGCAGTTCTTC. Full variable domain (remainder filled in from reference TRBV7-2 and TRBJ2-1): GAGVSQSPSNKVTEKGKDVELRCDPISGHTALYWYRQSLGQGLEFLIYFQGNSAPDKSGLPSDRFSAERTGGSVSTLTIQRTQQEDSAVYLCASSLAGLAGGPEQFFGPGTRLTVL.

The sample holds one count of this clone. The chain carries TRBV9 and TRBJ2-1, with 9 nucleotides matching TRBD2. V gave up 4 bases and J gave up 0 bases; unmatched junction bases: 8. Per germline, CDR1 SGDLS and CDR2 YYNGEE. The CDR3 length is 17 residues. The CDR3 reads CASSPRLAVSSYNEQFF. CDR3 nucleotide sequence: TGTGCCAGCAGCCCTCGACTAGCGGTAAGCTCCTACAATGAGCAGTTCTTC.

The rearrangement uses TRBV2 and TRBJ1-1; D is possibly TRBD1 (6 bases). The length of the CDR3 is 12 residues. V lost 6 bases and J 5 bases, leaving 10 bases between the germline ends. Germline V gene data show CDR1 as SNHLY and CDR2 as FYNNEI. DNA for the CDR3: TGTGCCAGCAGAAAGGGGGAGACTGAAGCTTTCTTT. Translated: CASRKGETEAFF.

This clone has a handful of counts. This chain uses TRBV25-1 with TRBJ1-2, with a weak D call TRBD1 (6 bases). CDR3 length: 13 amino acids. The ends were cut back, 6 bases at V and 4 bases at J, with 12 bases in the middle. Germline loops: CDR1 MGHDK, CDR2 SYGVNS. CDR3 sequence (DNA): TGTGCCAGCAGCCTCAGGGGTTCCTATGGCTACACCTTC. This sequence encodes CASSLRGSYGYTF.

This chain connects TRBV21-1 to TRBJ1-5; TRBD1 is taken as the D call from the table, unchecked against the DNA. TRBV21-1 counts as a pseudogene. The CDR3 is 15 amino acids. CDR3 in amino acids: CASILSGPAAQPQHF. CDR3 coding DNA: TGTGCCAGCATCCTAAGTGGGCCAGCAGCCCAGCCCCAGCATTTT.

The CDR3 region has the DNA TGCGCCAGCAGCTTGGACAGGGGGCCTGGGCAGCCCCAGCATTTT. This gives the protein CASSLDRGPGQPQHF. This rearrangement joins TRBV5-1 to TRBJ1-5; TRBD1 aligns across 9 bases. The germline V gene has CDR1 SGHRS and CDR2 YFSETQ. Trimming removed 0 bases from V and 7 bases from J; junction bases left unmatched: 5. This CDR3 is built from 15 residues.

V usage is TRBV6-5 and J usage is TRBJ1-3; D is possibly TRBD1 (6 bases). CDR1 MNHEY and CDR2 SVGAGI come from the germline V gene. The CDR3 runs to 16 residues. The V gene lost 4 bases and the J gene lost 4 bases, with 17 bases spanning the gap. CDR3 sequence reads: CASSSGSGDHGNTIYF. The CDR3 DNA follows: TGTGCCAGCAGTTCTGGCTCAGGGGACCACGGAAACACCATATATTTT.

The chain couples TRBV19 to TRBJ1-1, with 8 bases lining up with TRBD1. Germline V gene sequence: CDR1 LNHDA, CDR2 SQIVND (reference sequence). V trimming: 0 bases; J trimming: 10 bases; junction bases outside the gene matches: 13. The CDR3 has 16 amino acids. The CDR3 nucleotides are TGTGCCAGTAGTATAGACCTGGACAGGGCCAGAATTGGAGCTTTCTTT. Protein: CASSIDLDRARIGAFF.

V is TRBV6-5 and J is TRBJ1-2; 11 nucleotides line up with TRBD1. CDR3 length: 14 amino acids. Germline V gene sequence: CDR1 MNHEY, CDR2 SVGAGI. Losses at the gene ends were 6 bases for V and 4 bases for J; bases not matched to a gene: 4. The DNA of the CDR3 is TGTGCCAGCAGACGGACAGGGGGCTCCTATGGCTACACCTTC. Its protein is CASRRTGGSYGYTF.

V gene TRBV11-2 combines with J gene TRBJ2-7; the match to TRBD2 covers 8 bases. The V gene end was trimmed by 7 bases and the J gene end by 9 bases; junction bases not matched to a gene: 8. This CDR3 comprises 12 residues. From germline, CDR1 is SGHAT and CDR2 FQNNGV. The CDR3 bases are TGTGCCAGCACCCGGGGGGGCTTGGTGCAGTACTTC. Translation: CASTRGGLVQYF. The full variable domain, its missing parts supplied by reference TRBV11-2 and TRBJ2-7, is EAGVAQSPRYKIIEKRQSVAFWCNPISGHATLYWYQQILGQGPKLLIQFQNNGVVDDSQLPKDRFSAERLKGVDSTLKIQPAKLEDSAVYLCASTRGGLVQYFGPGTRLTVT.

This chain uses TRBV7-2 with TRBJ1-2; possibly TRBD1 for D (5 bases). Trimming removed 1 base from V and 8 bases from J, with 11 bases in between. Germline V CDR1 and CDR2: SGHTA, FQGNSA. The CDR3 length is 13 residues. This CDR3 is CASSLEDINGYTF. CDR3 nucleotide sequence: TGTGCCAGCAGCTTAGAGGACATAAACGGCTACACCTTC.

The CDR3 DNA follows: TGTGCCAGCAGGGGAGAGCGGGGTAGCACAGATACGCAGTATTTT. Residues: CASRGERGSTDTQYF. This sequence joins TRBV2 and TRBJ2-3; 7 bases are shared with TRBD2. Unmatched junction bases numbered 6, after V lost 6 bases and J lost 0 bases. CDR3 length: 15 residues. CDR1 and CDR2 (germline): SNHLY, FYNNEI. The complete variable domain, with remaining parts taken from reference TRBV2 and TRBJ2-3, reads EPEVTQTPSHQVTQMGQEVILRCVPISNHLYFYWYRQILGQKVEFLVSFYNNEISEKSEIFDDQFSVERPDGSNFTLKIRSTKLEDSAMYFCASRGERGSTDTQYFGPGTRLTVL.

The gene calls are TRBV5-1 and TRBJ2-5; 8 bases line up with TRBD1. V lost 4 bases to trimming and J lost 0 bases; unmatched junction nucleotides: 5. This CDR3 spans 15 amino acids. The germline CDR1 and CDR2 sequences are SGHRS and YFSETQ. CDR3 sequence (DNA): TGCGCCAGCAGCATTCGGACAGGGTACCAAGAGACCCAGTACTTC. This codes for CASSIRTGYQETQYF.

This clone was recorded only once. The chain is built from TRBV7-2 and TRBJ1-1, with a weak D call TRBD1 (6 bases). Trimming stripped 4 bases from V and 5 bases from J, with 17 bases between. CDR1 and CDR2 (germline): SGHTA, FQGNSA. CDR3 length equals 15 residues. In nucleotides, the CDR3 is TGTGCCAGCAGCTCGAGGGTTTCAGGGGAGACTGAAGCTTTCTTT. Its translation: CASSSRVSGETEAFF.

The chain is built from TRBV7-2 and TRBJ2-2; 9 nucleotides align to TRBD2. This CDR3 comprises 16 residues. After removal of 0 bases from V and 8 bases from J, the junction contained 7 bases not matched to a gene. Germline CDR1 is SGHTA and CDR2 is FQGNSA. CDR3 region: CASSLAPGGGEGELFF. The CDR3 nucleotides are TGTGCCAGCAGCTTAGCCCCTGGCGGGGGGGAGGGGGAGCTGTTTTTT.

This sequence joins TRBV2 and TRBJ2-3; TRBD2 aligns across 7 bases. The germline V gene encodes CDR1 SNHLY and CDR2 FYNNEI. V gave up 5 bases and J gave up 6 bases; unmatched junction bases: 8. This CDR3 has 14 amino acids. The CDR3 nucleotides read TGTGCCAGCAGTCCGGGGGGTGCGGTGGATACGCAGTATTTT. Protein sequence: CASSPGGAVDTQYF.

This chain joins TRBV6-5 and TRBJ1-3; D unclear. Germline V gene data show CDR1 as MNHEY and CDR2 as SVGAGI. Trimming took off 7 bases at V and 0 bases at J, with 10 bases between the two ends. The CDR3 is 14 amino acids. For the CDR3, the DNA is TGTGCCAGCAAACTAACAAACTCTGGAAACACCATATATTTT. Protein: CASKLTNSGNTIYF.